This T cell receptor beta chain comes out of a study of human T cells and chemical hapten exposure (dated by TCRdb to about 2021). Concerning the study at large: For sensitization, 2% DPC in acetone was applied to a 2 cm by 2 cm area of upper inner arm skin. Patients additionally received weekly therapeutic DPC doses to the scalp throughout the roughly 24-week study period. In alopecia patients, the study followed how the peripheral blood TCR repertoire changed in vivo over primary and secondary sensitization to diphenylcyclopropenone (DPC), a hapten. Patch testing on the upper back used Finn chambers containing 0.01% DPC, with scoring done after 6 days according to International Contact Dermatitis Research Group standards. Patient blood was sampled pre-sensitization (week 0) and at 2, 6 and about 24 weeks after DPC sensitization. Roughly 30 alopecia patients provided blood for TCR sequencing at one to four time points (pre-sensitization, 2, 6 and 24 weeks). Libraries were combined into a pool for sequencing, and differences in TCR yield between samples came mainly from small differences in library volumes within the pool. Alopecia areata with under or over 50% scalp involvement, alopecia totalis and alopecia universalis were represented in the patient cohort, which was mostly female. Points the paper makes about the study in general: No change with DPC sensitization was found in the number of TCRs above 1 in 1000 frequency, and no evidence of global repertoire structure alterations was found. All patients had alopecia, a presumed autoimmune disease, so their immune response might differ from that of healthy individuals. Repeated subsampling changed both the strength of the expansion versus patch-test correlation and the threshold at which the correlation became significant. Expanded TCRs formed significantly more large CDR3 similarity clusters than pre-sensitization or healthy control sets, consistent with antigen-driven responses. The number of PT1 expanded TCRs positively correlated with patch test score, significant at thresholds 8, 16 and 32 but not 4.

The CDR3 measures 15 amino acids from cysteine to phenylalanine. The only DNA kept is the CDR3, 45 bases in frame from the first base. Reading the germline V gene gives CDR1 SGHVS and CDR2 FNYEAQ. Germline trimming amounts to 3 bases on V and 2 bases on J, with 5 as the count of junction bases outside the gene matches. This clonotype was recorded at least ten times. Its antigen is still unknown. It has no much larger one-base neighbor in the sample; base qualities were not kept. What the time point label conveys for this sample: patch test 1, 2 weeks after DPC sensitization. According to the study, the label for this sample's treatment or condition signals: therapeutic diphenylcyclopropenone sensitization with weekly scalp DPC. At every patch-test visit, the blood draw took place before the patch test was put on. Eligible patients were aged 18 to 70, diagnosed with alopecia, deemed suitable for DPC therapy, and excluded if pregnant. Unfractionated whole blood was collected in Tempus Blood RNA tubes, and total RNA was extracted from that blood.

Libraries were built with RACE. Sequenced using a NextSeq 500. During library preparation, unique molecular identifiers were attached to individual cDNA molecules so that TCRs could be counted quantitatively and reproducibly. Both TCR alpha and TCR beta chains were sequenced from each blood RNA sample. As for the authors' bioinformatics: A median of approximately 96,000 TCRs per sample was observed, with a range of about 23,224 to 700,000. V, J and CDR3 annotation of the TCR reads was carried out using the Decombinator software suite. Every sample was subsampled to the same number of TCRs (28,000) for the PS versus PT1 abundance plots. TCRs were defined as expanded if absent before sensitization and observed at least eight times at the 2-week time point. In-frame beta chains were kept once TCRdb had trimmed the public reads at Q25 with fastp and called clones with MiXCR. Here each entry gathers all rows of one CDR3 protein and keeps the most common genes and DNA. The V and J calls and clone size come from TCRdb's table, not from the authors' own analysis. Here the sample has under 450,000 distinct CDR3 sequences; approximately 5.1% occur a single time. Of the sample, 2% to 2.5% falls within the top ten clones.

The rearrangement combines TRBV7-6 with TRBJ2-5; 8 nucleotides in the junction match TRBD1. The source material was whole blood, sampled in connection with sensitization to the hapten diphenylcyclopropenone (DPC). The TCR comes from a woman aged 45-60 years with alopecia areata. Some clones in this sample may be carry-over from other donors' samples. The DNA reads as follows: TGTGCCAGCAGCTTTGTGCAGGGGGCGCAAGAGACCCAGTACTTC. It encodes CASSFVQGAQETQYF.